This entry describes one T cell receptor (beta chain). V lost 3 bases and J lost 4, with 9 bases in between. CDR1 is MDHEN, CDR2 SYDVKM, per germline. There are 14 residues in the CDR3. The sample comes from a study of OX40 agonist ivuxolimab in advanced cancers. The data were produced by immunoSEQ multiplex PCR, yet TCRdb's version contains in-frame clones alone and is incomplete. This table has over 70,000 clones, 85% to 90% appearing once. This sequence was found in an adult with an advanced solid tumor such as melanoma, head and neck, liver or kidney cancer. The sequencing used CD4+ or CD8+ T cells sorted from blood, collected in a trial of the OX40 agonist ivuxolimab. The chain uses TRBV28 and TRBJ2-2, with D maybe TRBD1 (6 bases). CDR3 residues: CASSLLGGTGELFF. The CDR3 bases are TGTGCCAGCAGTTTGCTAGGGGGCACCGGGGAGCTGTTTTTT. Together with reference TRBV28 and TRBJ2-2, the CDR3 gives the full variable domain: DVKVTQSSRYLVKRTGEKVFLECVQDMDHENMFWYRQDPGLGLRLIYFSYDVKMKEKGDIPEGYSVSREKKERFSLILESASTNQTSMYLCASSLLGGTGELFFGEGSRLTVL.